This T cell receptor (beta chain) was obtained from a study of CD8+ T cells in alopecia areata. Findings of the study overall: Persistence of many expanded lesional clones was seen in scalp and blood during tofacitinib. Mice gave a clearer picture of TCR sharing than patients did, possibly for HLA-related reasons. Higher clonality than in normal scalp was seen in lesional scalp, especially alopecia totalis/universalis.

Regarding this clone: The antigen remains undetermined.

TCR sequencing used cDNA made by reverse transcription of extracted RNA. The protocol was immunoSEQ multiplex PCR, while the TCRdb copy is restricted to in-frame clones and leaves out a portion. Here the sample spans 150,000 to 200,000 clones, 45% to 60% being singletons. The treatment here: oral pan-JAK inhibitor, 5-10 mg twice daily. Peripheral blood samples and lesional scalp punch biopsies were obtained from alopecia areata patients. The V segment lost 4 bases and the J segment 0 bases; nucleotides outside the gene matches: 10. CDR1 is SEHNR, CDR2 FQNEAQ, per germline (reference sequence). The length of the CDR3 is 17 residues.

This sample comprised CD8+ T cells sorted from blood, obtained at week 52, from a patient treated with tofacitinib. The receptor's source is a human donor with alopecia areata. The rearrangement joins TRBV7-9 to TRBJ2-7, with 9 bases identical to TRBD1. This chain's CDR3 is CASSYPGQGKSSYEQYF. CDR3 in DNA: TGTGCCAGCAGCTATCCGGGACAGGGTAAGAGCTCCTACGAGCAGTACTTC.